This T cell receptor beta chain derives from a study of blood T cell repertoires in COVID-19. Germline V gene sequence: CDR1 MDHEN, CDR2 SYDVKM. The CDR3 consists of 15 residues. V was pared by 1 base and J by 7 bases, with 8 bases of the junction left unmatched. Original handling: Amplification of reference gene primers was used by the study to estimate nucleated cell counts. Profiling relied on immunoSEQ multiplex PCR, and the TCRdb table lists in-frame clones only, not all of them. V, J and clone size reflect that table, while D and trimming were determined from the DNA. The sample holds tens of thousands of clones; 87% are singletons and the top ten take roughly 1.2%.

This clonotype was obtained from a human donor in a cohort sampled during active COVID-19. Input material: peripheral blood. The chain couples TRBV28 to TRBJ1-2, with 8 bases matching TRBD1. CDR3 in amino acids: CASSLSARGLGGYTF. The CDR3 nucleotides read TGTGCCAGCAGTTTATCGGCCAGGGGGCTCGGTGGCTACACCTTC.